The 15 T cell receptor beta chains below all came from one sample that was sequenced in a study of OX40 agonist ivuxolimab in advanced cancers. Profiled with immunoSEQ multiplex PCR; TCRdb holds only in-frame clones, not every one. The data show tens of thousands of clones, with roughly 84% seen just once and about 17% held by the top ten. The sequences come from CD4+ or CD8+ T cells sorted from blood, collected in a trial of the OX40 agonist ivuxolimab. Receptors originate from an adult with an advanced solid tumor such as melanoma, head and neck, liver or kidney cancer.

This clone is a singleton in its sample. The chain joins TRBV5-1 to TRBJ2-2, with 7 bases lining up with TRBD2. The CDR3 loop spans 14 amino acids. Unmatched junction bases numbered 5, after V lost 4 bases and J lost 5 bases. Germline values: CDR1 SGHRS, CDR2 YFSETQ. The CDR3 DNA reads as TGCGCCAGCAGCCCCCTGGGGGGGACCGGGGAGCTGTTTTTT. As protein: CASSPLGGTGELFF.

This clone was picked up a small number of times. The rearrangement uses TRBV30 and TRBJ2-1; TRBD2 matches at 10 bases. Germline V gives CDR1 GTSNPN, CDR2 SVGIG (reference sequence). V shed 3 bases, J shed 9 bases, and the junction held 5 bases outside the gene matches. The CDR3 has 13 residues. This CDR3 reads CAWRLAGTGEQFF. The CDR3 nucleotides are TGTGCCTGGAGACTAGCGGGAACCGGTGAGCAGTTCTTC.

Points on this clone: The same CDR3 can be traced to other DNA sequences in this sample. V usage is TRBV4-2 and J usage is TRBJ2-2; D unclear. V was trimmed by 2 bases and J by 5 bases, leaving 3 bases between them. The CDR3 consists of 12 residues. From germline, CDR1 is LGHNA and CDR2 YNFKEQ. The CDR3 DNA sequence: TGTGCCAGCAGCCAAACAACCGGGGAGCTGTTTTTT. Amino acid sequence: CASSQTTGELFF.

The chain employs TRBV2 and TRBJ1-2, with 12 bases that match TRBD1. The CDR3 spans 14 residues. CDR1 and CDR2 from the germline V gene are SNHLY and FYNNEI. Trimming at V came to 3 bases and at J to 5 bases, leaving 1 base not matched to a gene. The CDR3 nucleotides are TGTGCCAGCAGTGAGGGACAGGGGGCTTATGGCTACACCTTC. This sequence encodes CASSEGQGAYGYTF.

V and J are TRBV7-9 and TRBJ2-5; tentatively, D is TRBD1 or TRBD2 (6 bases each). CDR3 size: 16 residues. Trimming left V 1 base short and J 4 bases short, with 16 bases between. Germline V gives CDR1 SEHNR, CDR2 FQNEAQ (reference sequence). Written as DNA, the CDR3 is TGTGCCAGCAGCTTAGGCCCCCCGGGGGCTGGAGAGACCCAGTACTTC. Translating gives CASSLGPPGAGETQYF.

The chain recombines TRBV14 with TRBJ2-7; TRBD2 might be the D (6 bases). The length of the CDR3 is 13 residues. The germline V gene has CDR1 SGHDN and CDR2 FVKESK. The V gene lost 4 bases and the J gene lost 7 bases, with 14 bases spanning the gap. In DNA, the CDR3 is TGTGCCAGCAGCCGGGACTGGGACGGGGAGCAGTACTTC. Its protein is CASSRDWDGEQYF.

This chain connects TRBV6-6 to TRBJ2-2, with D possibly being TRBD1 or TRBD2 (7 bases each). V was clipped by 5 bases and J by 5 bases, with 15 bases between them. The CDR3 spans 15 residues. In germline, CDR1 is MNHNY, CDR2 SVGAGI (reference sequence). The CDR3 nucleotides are TGTGCCAGCAGTCCCCGACAGGGAGGGACCGGGGAGCTGTTTTTT. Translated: CASSPRQGGTGELFF.

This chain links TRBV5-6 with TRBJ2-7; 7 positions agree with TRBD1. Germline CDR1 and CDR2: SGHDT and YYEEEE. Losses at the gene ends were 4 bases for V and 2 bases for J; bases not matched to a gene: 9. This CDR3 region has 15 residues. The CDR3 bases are TGTGCCAGCAGCCCGCGACAGGGTTGGACCTACGAGCAGTACTTC. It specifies CASSPRQGWTYEQYF.

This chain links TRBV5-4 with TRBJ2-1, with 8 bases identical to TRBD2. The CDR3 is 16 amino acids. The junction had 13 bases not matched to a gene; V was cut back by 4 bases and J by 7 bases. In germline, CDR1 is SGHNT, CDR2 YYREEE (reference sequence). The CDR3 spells CASSRLARGSKNEQFF. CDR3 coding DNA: TGTGCCAGCAGCAGACTAGCGCGCGGGAGCAAAAATGAGCAGTTCTTC.

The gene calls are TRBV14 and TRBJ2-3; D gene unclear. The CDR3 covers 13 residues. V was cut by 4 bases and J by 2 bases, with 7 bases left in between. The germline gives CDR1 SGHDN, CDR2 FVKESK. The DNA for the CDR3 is TGTGCCAGCAGCCCAAGAAACACAGATACGCAGTATTTT. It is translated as CASSPRNTDTQYF.

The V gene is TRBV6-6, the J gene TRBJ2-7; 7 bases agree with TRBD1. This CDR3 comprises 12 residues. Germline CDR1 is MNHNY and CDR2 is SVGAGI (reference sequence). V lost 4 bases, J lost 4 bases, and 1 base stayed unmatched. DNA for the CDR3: TGTGCCAGCAGTTGGGGACAGTACGAGCAGTACTTC. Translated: CASSWGQYEQYF.

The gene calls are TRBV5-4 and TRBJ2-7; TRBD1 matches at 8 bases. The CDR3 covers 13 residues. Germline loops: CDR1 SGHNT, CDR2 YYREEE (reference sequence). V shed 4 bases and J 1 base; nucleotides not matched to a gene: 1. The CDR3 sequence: CASSRDRSYEQYF. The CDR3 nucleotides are TGTGCCAGCAGCCGGGACAGGTCCTACGAGCAGTACTTC.

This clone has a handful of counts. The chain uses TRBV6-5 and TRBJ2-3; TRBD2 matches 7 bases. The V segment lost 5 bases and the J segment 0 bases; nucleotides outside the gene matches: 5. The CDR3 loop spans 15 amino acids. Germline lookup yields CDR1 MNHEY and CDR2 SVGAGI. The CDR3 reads CASSRLASSTDTQYF. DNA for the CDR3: TGTGCCAGCAGTCGACTAGCTTCTAGCACAGATACGCAGTATTTT.

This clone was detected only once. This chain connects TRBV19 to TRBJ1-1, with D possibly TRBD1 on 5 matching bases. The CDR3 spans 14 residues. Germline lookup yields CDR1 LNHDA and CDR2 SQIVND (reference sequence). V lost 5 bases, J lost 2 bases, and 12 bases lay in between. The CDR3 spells CASSGGTANTEAFF. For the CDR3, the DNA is TGTGCCAGTAGTGGGGGGACGGCAAACACTGAAGCTTTCTTT.

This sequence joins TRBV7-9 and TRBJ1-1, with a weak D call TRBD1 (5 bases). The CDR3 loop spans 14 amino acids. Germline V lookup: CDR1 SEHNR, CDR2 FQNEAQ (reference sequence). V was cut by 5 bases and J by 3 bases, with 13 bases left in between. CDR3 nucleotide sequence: TGTGCCAGCAGCCGCGCCAGGGAATACACTGAAGCTTTCTTT. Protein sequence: CASSRAREYTEAFF. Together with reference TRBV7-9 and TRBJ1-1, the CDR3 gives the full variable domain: DTGVSQNPRHKITKRGQNVTFRCDPISEHNRLYWYRQTLGQGPEFLTYFQNEAQLEKSRLLSDRFSAERPKGSFSTLEIQRTEQGDSAMYLCASSRAREYTEAFFGQGTRLTVV.